This T cell receptor (beta chain) originates from a study of Ad26.COV2.S vaccination and SARS-CoV-2 variants (TCRdb year 2021). Background for the entire study: Vaccine-arm donors were drawn from COV1001, a multicentre, randomized, double-blind, placebo-controlled phase I-IIa trial of Ad26.COV2.S in healthy adults. Ad26.COV2.S was administered intramuscularly at 5 x 10^10 or 1 x 10^11 viral particles, either as a single shot or as two shots given 56 days apart. TCRbeta repertoire sequencing was used to assess the specificity and breadth of SARS-CoV-2-reactive T cell receptors after Ad26.COV2.S vaccination. A total of 32 samples were included in the TCR-sequenced set, comprising around 20 Ad26.COV2.S vaccine recipients, 5 placebo recipients and 8 SARS-CoV-2 convalescent individuals. Trial participants were randomized into five groups of five: low-dose or high-dose Ad26.COV2.S given once or twice, or placebo on both occasions. Investigators remained blinded to trial group allocation during experiments and outcome assessment. The investigation overall reported the following: The study lacked the statistical power to compare responses across vaccine doses or regimens. Spike-specific TCR breadth was higher in Ad26.COV2.S recipients than in placebo recipients (P = 0.0014). Substantial breadth of spike-specific CD8+ and CD4+ T cell responses was reported after vaccination. The authors noted that total T cell responses may have been underestimated by the TCR breadth and depth analyses. Vaccine and placebo recipients had comparable non-spike TCR breadth, which fits with the vaccine containing only spike.

Concerning this clone: It lacks a known antigen. Per-nucleotide qualities are absent, and no much larger clonotype sits a single base away.

In the paper's terms, the treatment or condition label means: about 20 received Ad26.COV2.S at low or high dose, single or two shots; 5 received placebo; per-sample allocation not given. For vaccine and placebo recipients, repertoires were sequenced using samples collected on day 63 after the first injection. Between 29 July and 7 August 2020, Cohort 1b enrolled some 25 adults aged 18-55 years at one site in Boston, USA. Ad26.COV2.S was a replication-incompetent adenovirus type 26 vector expressing a prefusion-stabilized SARS-CoV-2 spike protein from the original Wuhan strain. The immunoSEQ Assay was the method used to sequence TCRbeta CDR3 regions. After extraction, genomic DNA underwent amplification by bias-controlled multiplex PCR, followed by high-throughput sequencing. In the paper's pipeline: To quantify the absolute abundance of every unique TCRbeta CDR3 region, sequences were collapsed and filtered. T cell fraction was estimated by normalizing TCRbeta template counts to usable DNA, which was measured by amplifying reference genes present in all nucleated cells. Repertoire TCRs were annotated as SARS-CoV-2-specific when V gene, CDR3 amino acid sequence and J gene were exactly matched to a known reactive TCR set. The reference SARS-CoV-2 TCR set was obtained from MIRA and was filtered for enrichment in COVID-19-positive ImmuneCODE repertoires, whereby public or cross-reactive TCRs were removed. Based on the MIRA antigens, annotated TCRs were further analysed at the level of specific ORF or position within ORF. Breadth was defined as annotated unique rearrangements over total unique productive rearrangements; depth was the summed frequency of those rearrangements. Two-sided Wilcoxon rank-sum tests were applied when comparing TCR breadth between groups. TCRdb took this table from immuneACCESS and kept in-frame rearrangements with V and J called. Such tables lack part of the clones; where checked against another copy, unresolved V genes explain under half of the gap, and the rest is unexplained. D and trimming were read from the DNA, whereas the V and J calls and clone size are those reported in that table. The sample table records roughly 350,000 clones; about nine tenths of these occur just once. The top ten clones comprise approximately 5.9% of the sample.

The CDR3 runs 15 amino acids, cysteine and phenylalanine included. The kept DNA is CDR3 alone, 45 bases in frame from the first base. Looking up the germline V gene yields CDR1 SGDLS and CDR2 YYNGEE. Deletion took 2 bases off V and 4 bases off J, with a span of 12 bases between the germline ends. Recombination connected TRBV9 to TRBJ2-2, with TRBD2 perhaps the D gene, on 6 matching bases. This clonotype was obtained from a person aged 18 to 65 who received the Ad26.COV2.S COVID-19 vaccine or a placebo. Sample: peripheral blood, taken in a trial of Ad26.COV2.S vaccine versus placebo. Here the CDR3 is given as CASSVAEGSTGELFF. Read as DNA, the sequence is TGTGCCAGCAGCGTCGCGGAGGGTAGCACCGGGGAGCTGTTTTTT.